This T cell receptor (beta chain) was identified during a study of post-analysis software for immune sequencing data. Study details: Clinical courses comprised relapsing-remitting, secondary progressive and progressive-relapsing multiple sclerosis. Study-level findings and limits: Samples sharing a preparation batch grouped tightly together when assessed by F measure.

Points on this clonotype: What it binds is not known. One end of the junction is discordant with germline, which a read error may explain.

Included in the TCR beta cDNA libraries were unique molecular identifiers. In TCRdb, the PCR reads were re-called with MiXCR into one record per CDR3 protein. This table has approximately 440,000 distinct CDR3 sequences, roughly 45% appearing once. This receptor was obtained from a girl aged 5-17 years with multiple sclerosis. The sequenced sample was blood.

Written as DNA, the CDR3 is TGCGGTGCTAGAGAACCGGGACAGCAAGAGACCCAGTACTTC. It codes for CGAREPGQQETQYF. This chain uses TRBV20-1 with TRBJ2-5; 7 positions agree with TRBD1. The CDR3 is made up of 14 amino acids. The V gene's germline CDR1 is DFQATT and CDR2 SNEGSKA (reference sequence).